This T cell receptor (beta chain) is from a study of Tregs in tolerant kidney transplant recipients. The data were produced by immunoSEQ multiplex PCR, yet TCRdb's version contains in-frame clones alone and is incomplete. The sample shows hundreds of thousands of clones, roughly 84% of them seen only once. This clonotype was obtained from a human donor in good health. The sample taken for sequencing was CD4+ T cells from blood.

CDR3 loop: CASSLVIGAFF. In nucleotides, the CDR3 is TGTGCCAGCAGCTTGGTAATAGGAGCTTTCTTT. This chain uses TRBV7-2 with TRBJ1-1; D remains unclear. The CDR3 extends over 11 amino acids. V lost 3 bases and J 10 bases, leaving 9 bases between the germline ends. Germline values: CDR1 SGHTA, CDR2 FQGNSA.